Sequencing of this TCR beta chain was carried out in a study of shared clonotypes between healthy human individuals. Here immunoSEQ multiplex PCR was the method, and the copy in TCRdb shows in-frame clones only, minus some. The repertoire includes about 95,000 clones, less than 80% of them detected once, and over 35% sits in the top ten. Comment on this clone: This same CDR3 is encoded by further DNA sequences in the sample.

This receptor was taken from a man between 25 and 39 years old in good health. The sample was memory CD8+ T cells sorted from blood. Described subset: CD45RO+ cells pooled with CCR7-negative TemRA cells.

The CDR3 spells CASSIWYTDTQYF. CDR3 DNA sequence: TGTGCCAGTAGTATTTGGTACACAGATACGCAGTATTTT. The chain links TRBV19 to TRBJ2-3, with D unclear. With 3 bases removed from V and 2 bases from J, the gap between germline ends came to 6 bases. Germline loops: CDR1 LNHDA, CDR2 SQIVND (reference sequence). This CDR3 spans 13 amino acids.